This T cell receptor beta chain is from a study of T cell clusters in autoimmune cytopenias. TRB was amplified from about 260 ng of peripheral blood genomic DNA per sample. With regard to this clonotype: Antigen unknown.

Germline CDR1 and CDR2: MNHNS and SASEGT. CDR3 length equals 15 residues. Study conclusions and caveats: The T cell clusters came from computational analysis alone and lack functional validation. Active autoimmune hepatitis patients had around 3-fold fewer exclusive TRB clusters than healthy donors.

One tube held mixed TRB-A and TRB-B primer pools for touch-down PCR. TCRdb re-analyzed the multiplex PCR reads; it lists each CDR3 protein once, without DNA. Its table lists 8,000 to 9,500 distinct CDR3 sequences. The sample taken for sequencing was peripheral blood. This receptor was taken from a human donor with an autoimmune cytopenia or autoimmune hepatitis (not recorded which). The rearrangement uses TRBV6-1 and TRBJ1-4; as DNA is missing, the TRBD1 call by TCRdb cannot be tested. CDR3 loop: CASSSSGTGSEKLFF.